This TCR beta chain was captured in a study of T cell responses to AZD1222 COVID-19 vaccine (dated by TCRdb to the early 2020s). About the investigation overall: A total of 233 trial participants underwent TCR sequencing, of whom nearly 210 received two doses of AZD1222 and some 26 received two doses of the MenACWY control vaccine. Trial participants were enrolled by age into subgroups of 18-55, 56-69 and 70-plus years, and around 140, 26 and 57 TCR-sequenced participants, respectively, were included in these subgroups. General conclusions and limits of the study: Epitopes outside the regions mutated in the B.1.351 and B.1.1.7 variants were reportedly recognized by nearly half of the unique spike-specific TCRs. Conclusions about previously exposed vaccinees are limited, since just five or six AZD1222 recipients were seropositive for SARS-CoV-2 at baseline. No day 14 peak-response samples were available, so repertoires were characterized only after the peak T cell response. The whole spike protein was spanned by vaccine-associated CD4 TCRs, and dominant responses were seen in regions 160-218 and 743-854. Participants were mostly white British and included more females than males, and it was suggested by the authors that clonal diversity may have been underestimated. After two AZD1222 doses, spike-specific TCR breadth and depth were significantly higher than at day 0 and than in MenACWY recipients. The 56-69-year group was small, and its depth increase did not reach significance, likely because of low power.

The sample's time point, from its label and the paper: about 28 days (+/-7) after the second vaccine dose. AZD1222 recipients given second doses at about 4 weeks or at about 12 weeks were pooled, since spike-specific TCR depth and breadth were not found to differ between the two schedules. The vaccinee samples were drawn from two UK trials, COV001 and COV002, one of which was a single-blind randomized controlled phase 2/3 trial testing AZD1222 (ChAdOx1 nCoV-19) in healthy adults. For TCRbeta chain sequencing, PBMC samples from trial participants were taken at day 0 and at day 28 after the second dose. On this clone: Its antigen is unknown. Base qualities were left out, and no much larger clone turns up one base away.

The CDR3 regions of human TCRbeta chains were analyzed by immunosequencing. The paper's data handling went like this. Repertoire TCRs were checked for matches against a reference library of SARS-CoV-2-specific TCRs that had been generated using the MIRA antigen-specificity platform. Breadth meant the fraction of unique TCRs that were SARS-CoV-2-associated, whereas depth meant the fraction of total T cells that were SARS-CoV-2-associated. Using the MIRA data, each spike-specific TCR was mapped to the spike region that the TCR reacts to and placed in a CD4 or CD8 class. Log10-transformed breadth and depth values were compared by one-way ANOVA with Sidak's multiple comparisons tests. The table was pulled from immuneACCESS by TCRdb, which kept in-frame rearrangements only. Such tables lose some clones; where checked, under half of the loss comes from unresolved V genes, and the rest has no known cause. V and J calls and clone size are those listed in that table; D and trimming were worked out from the DNA. The sample includes about 56,000 clones, with about 86% observed a single time. About 7% of the sample is in the top ten clones.

Between the V and J ends, shortened by 5 bases and 4 bases respectively, the junction contains 12 bases. Reading the germline V gene gives CDR1 SGHRS and CDR2 YFSETQ. The CDR3 covers 13 residues, taking in both the cysteine and the phenylalanine. Here the CDR3 DNA is all that survives: 39 bases in frame from base 1. Here the chain combines TRBV5-1 and TRBJ1-2, with TRBD1 tentatively as D gene (5 bases match). The input for sequencing was peripheral blood, taken 28 days after the second AZD1222 dose. The clonotype comes from an adult who received the AZD1222 COVID-19 vaccine. The DNA sequence is given as TGCGCCAGCAGGGGGACCGACAGCTATGGCTACACCTTC. Its protein product is CASRGTDSYGYTF. The variable domain in full, with residues beyond the CDR3 obtained from the reference TRBV5-1 and TRBJ1-2 genes, is KAGVTQTPRYLIKTRGQQVTLSCSPISGHRSVSWYQQTPGQGLQFLFEYFSETQRNKGNFPGRFSGRQFSNSRSEMNVSTLELGDSALYLCASRGTDSYGYTFGSGTRLTVV.